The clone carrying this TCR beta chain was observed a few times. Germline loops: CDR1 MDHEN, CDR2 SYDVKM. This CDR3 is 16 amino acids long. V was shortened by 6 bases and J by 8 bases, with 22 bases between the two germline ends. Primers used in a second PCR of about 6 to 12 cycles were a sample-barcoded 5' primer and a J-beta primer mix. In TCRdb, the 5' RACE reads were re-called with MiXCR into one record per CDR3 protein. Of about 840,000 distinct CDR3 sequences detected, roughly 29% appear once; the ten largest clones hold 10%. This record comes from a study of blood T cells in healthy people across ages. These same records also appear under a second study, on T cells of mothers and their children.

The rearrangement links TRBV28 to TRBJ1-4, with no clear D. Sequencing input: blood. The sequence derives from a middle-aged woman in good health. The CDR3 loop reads CASRHSFGPGGEKLFF. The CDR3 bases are TGTGCCAGCAGGCACTCCTTCGGCCCCGGAGGCGAAAAACTGTTTTTT.